Given below is one T cell receptor beta chain in context. The antigen is unknown. This sample was taken from a study of cytomegalovirus exposure and HLA in healthy donors. In the study overall: A later analysis reported the same platform for the 90 to 150 validation repertoires and the approximately 700 first-cohort repertoires. Notes on the study in general: In vitro assays verified that a few CMV-associated chains recognized CMV antigens specifically.

The CDR3 length is 17 residues. Germline V gene data show CDR1 as MGHRA and CDR2 as YSYEKL. V was pared by 0 bases and J by 4 bases, with 6 bases of the junction left unmatched. Profiled with immunoSEQ multiplex PCR; TCRdb holds only in-frame clones, not every one. The table lists roughly 70,000 clones, approximately 80% of them singletons. The validation cohort, a group of 100 to 150 subjects, included the donors and was separate from the roughly 700-subject first cohort. The sample comprised PBMCs. The TCR sequence derives from a man aged 30-40 years in good health and CMV-seronegative. The chain links TRBV4-1 to TRBJ2-2; 9 bases match TRBD2. The CDR3 coding sequence is TGCGCCAGCAGCCAAGACGTGGCGGGGGGGCGCACCGGGGAGCTGTTTTTT. This encodes CASSQDVAGGRTGELFF.